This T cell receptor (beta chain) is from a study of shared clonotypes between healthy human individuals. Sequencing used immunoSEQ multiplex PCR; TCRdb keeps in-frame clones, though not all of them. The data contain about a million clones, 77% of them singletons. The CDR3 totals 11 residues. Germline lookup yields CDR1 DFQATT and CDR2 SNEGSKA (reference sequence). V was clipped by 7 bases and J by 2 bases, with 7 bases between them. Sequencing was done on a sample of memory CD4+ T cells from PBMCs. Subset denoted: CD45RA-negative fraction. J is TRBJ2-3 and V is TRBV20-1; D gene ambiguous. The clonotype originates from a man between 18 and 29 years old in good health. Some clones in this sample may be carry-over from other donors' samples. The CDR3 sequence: CSVGVTDTQYF. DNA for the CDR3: TGCAGTGTAGGAGTCACAGATACGCAGTATTTT.